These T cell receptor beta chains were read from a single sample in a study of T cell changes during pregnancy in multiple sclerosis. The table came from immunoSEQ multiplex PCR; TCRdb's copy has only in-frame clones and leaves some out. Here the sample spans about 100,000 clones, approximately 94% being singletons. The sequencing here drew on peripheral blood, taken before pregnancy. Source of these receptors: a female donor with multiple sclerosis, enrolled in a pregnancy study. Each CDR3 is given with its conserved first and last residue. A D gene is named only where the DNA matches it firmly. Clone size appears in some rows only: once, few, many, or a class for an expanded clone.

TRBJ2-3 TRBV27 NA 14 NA TGTGCCAGCAGTTTATACCCAGGTACAGATACGCAGTATTTT CASSLYPGTDTQYF
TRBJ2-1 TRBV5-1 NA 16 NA TGCGCCAGCAGCTCGGCGGGACCCACCTCTTACAATGAGCAGTTCTTC CASSSAGPTSYNEQFF
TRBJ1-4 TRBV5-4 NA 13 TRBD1 TGTGCCAGCAGACGACAGGGGGCTGAAAAACTGTTTTTT CASRRQGAEKLFF
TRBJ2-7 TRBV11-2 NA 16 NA TGTGCCAGCAGCTTAAGCCCCCAACAGGTTAACTACGAGCAGTACTTC CASSLSPQQVNYEQYF
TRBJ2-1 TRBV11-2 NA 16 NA TGTGCCAGCAGCTTAGTTCTAGCAACCTTCTACAATGAGCAGTTCTTC CASSLVLATFYNEQFF
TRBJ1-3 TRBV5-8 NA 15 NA TGTGCCAGCAGTTCCGGACTGATCTCTGGAAACACCATATATTTT CASSSGLISGNTIYF
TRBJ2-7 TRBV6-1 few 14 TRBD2 TGTGCCAGCAGTCTACAGGGACTAGCCTACGAGCAGTACTTC CASSLQGLAYEQYF
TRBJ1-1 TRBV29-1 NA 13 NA TGCAGCGTTGATGCCGGGAGGAACACTGAAGCTTTCTTT CSVDAGRNTEAFF
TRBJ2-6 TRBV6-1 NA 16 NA TGTGCCAGCAGTGTGCGGCCATCCTCTGGGGCCAACGTCCTGACTTTC CASSVRPSSGANVLTF
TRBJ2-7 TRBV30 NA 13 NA TGTGCCTGGAATACTGGTGCAGCGAGGGAGCAGTACTTC CAWNTGAAREQYF
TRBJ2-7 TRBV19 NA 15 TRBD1 TGTGCCAGTAGTATAGAGGGGACAGGGTCATACGAGCAGTACTTC CASSIEGTGSYEQYF
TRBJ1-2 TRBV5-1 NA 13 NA TGCGCCAGCAGCCGCGACAGAAACTATGGCTACACCTTC CASSRDRNYGYTF
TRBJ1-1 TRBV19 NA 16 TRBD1 TGTGCCAGTAGTATTGGGACAGGGAGGGTTGGCGCTGAAGCTTTCTTT CASSIGTGRVGAEAFF
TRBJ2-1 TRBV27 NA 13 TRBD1 TGTGCCAGCAGTTTACAGGGGGAGAGTGAGCAGTTCTTC CASSLQGESEQFF
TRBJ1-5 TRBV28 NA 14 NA TGTGCCAGCAGTCTAAGGGGGGGAGGTCAGCCCCAGCATTTT CASSLRGGGQPQHF
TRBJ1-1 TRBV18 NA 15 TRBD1 TGTGCCAGCTCACGTTGGACAGGGGAAAACACTGAAGCTTTCTTT CASSRWTGENTEAFF
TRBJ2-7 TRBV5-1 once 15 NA TGCGCCAGCAGCTTGGGTAACCGGAGCTCCTACGAGCAGTACTTC CASSLGNRSSYEQYF
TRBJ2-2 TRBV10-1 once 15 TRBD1 TGCGCCAGCAGTGAAGGGGGCGGAGGCACCGGGGAGCTGTTTTTT CASSEGGGGTGELFF
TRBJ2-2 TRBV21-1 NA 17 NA TGTGCCAGCAGCAAGGGGCGGGGCCGATGGCGGACCGGGGAGCTGTTTTTT CASSKGRGRWRTGELFF
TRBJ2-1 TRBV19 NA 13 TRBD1 TGTGCCAGTAGGGACAGGGGAAACGATGAGCAGTTCTTC CASRDRGNDEQFF
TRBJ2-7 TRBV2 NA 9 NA TGTGCCAGCAGTGCGGGGCAGTACTTC CASSAGQYF
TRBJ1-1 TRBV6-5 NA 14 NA TGTGCCAGTTTCCTGTGGGGGGGGAACACTGAAGCTTTCTTT CASFLWGGNTEAFF
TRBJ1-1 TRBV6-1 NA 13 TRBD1 TGTGCCAGCATGGGGACAGCAACGCTCGAAGCTTTCTTT CASMGTATLEAFF
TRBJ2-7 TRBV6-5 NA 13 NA TGTGCCAGCAGTCCCGGGACACCCTACGAGCAGTACTTC CASSPGTPYEQYF
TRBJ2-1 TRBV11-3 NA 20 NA TGTGCCAGCAGCGCACATAGCCCAGGGGGGCGGCCGAGCTCCTACAATGAGCAGTTCTTC CASSAHSPGGRPSSYNEQFF
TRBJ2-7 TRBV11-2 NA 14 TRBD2 TGTGCCAGCAGCTTGACTAGCGGAACCTACGAGCAGTACTTC CASSLTSGTYEQYF
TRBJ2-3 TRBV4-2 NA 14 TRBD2 TGTGCCAGCAGACTAGCGGATAGCACAGATACGCAGTATTTT CASRLADSTDTQYF
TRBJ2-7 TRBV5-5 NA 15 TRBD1 TGTGCCAGCAGCGTGGCCGGGACAGCTACCTACGAGCAGTACTTC CASSVAGTATYEQYF
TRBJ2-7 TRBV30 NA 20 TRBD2 TGTGCCTGGAGTGCTTTAGGACAGTGGGCTTTCGCGGGAGGGTCCTACGAGCAGTACTTC CAWSALGQWAFAGGSYEQYF
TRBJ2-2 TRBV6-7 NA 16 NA TGTGCCGGGAAGAGACGACAGTCCGCGAACACCGGGGAGCTGTTTTTT CAGKRRQSANTGELFF
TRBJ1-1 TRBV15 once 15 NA TGTGCCACCAGCAGAGATCGGGAGGGGAGCACTGAAGCTTTCTTT CATSRDREGSTEAFF
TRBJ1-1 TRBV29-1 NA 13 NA TGCAGCGTTGAAGATGTGACAGTCGGTGAAGCTTTCTTT CSVEDVTVGEAFF
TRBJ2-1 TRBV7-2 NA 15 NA TGTGCCAGCAGCCCTCGGATTAGCGGAGGATTGGAGCAGTTCTTC CASSPRISGGLEQFF
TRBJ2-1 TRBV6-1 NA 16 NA TGTGCCAGCAGTGTTTCGGGTATTAGTTCCTACAATGAGCAGTTCTTC CASSVSGISSYNEQFF
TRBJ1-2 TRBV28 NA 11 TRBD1 TGTGCCACCAGGGGGGGTGGTGGCTACACCTTC CATRGGGGYTF
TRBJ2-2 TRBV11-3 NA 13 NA TGTGCCAGCAGCTTCCAGGGCGCCGGGGAGCTGTTTTTT CASSFQGAGELFF
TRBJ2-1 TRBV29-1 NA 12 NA TGCAGCGGACTCAGCTCCTACAATGAGCAGTTCTTC CSGLSSYNEQFF
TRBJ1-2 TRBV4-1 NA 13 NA TGCGCCAGCAGCCAGATAGGGCCGGCCGGGAAAACCTTC CASSQIGPAGKTF
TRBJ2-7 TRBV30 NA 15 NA TGTGCCTGGAGTGTACGGTCCCACAGAACCTACGAGCAGTACTTC CAWSVRSHRTYEQYF
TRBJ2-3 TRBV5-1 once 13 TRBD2 TGCGCCAGCAGGGGCGGGAGTGCAGATACGCAGTATTTT CASRGGSADTQYF
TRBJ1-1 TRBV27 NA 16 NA TGTGCCAGCAGTTTGGCCCGTATCCGGGGGTGGGGTGAAGCTTTCTTT CASSLARIRGWGEAFF
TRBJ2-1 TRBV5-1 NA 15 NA TGCGCCAGCACCCCCAGCGGTGTCTCCTACAATGAGCAGTTCTTC CASTPSGVSYNEQFF
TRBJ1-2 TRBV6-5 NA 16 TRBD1 TGTGCCAGCAGTTCTACAGGGGTGGGGAAATCGGTCGGCTACACCTTC CASSSTGVGKSVGYTF
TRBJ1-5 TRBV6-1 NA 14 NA TGTGCCAGCAAACCCGGACAGTACAATCAGCCCCAGCATTTT CASKPGQYNQPQHF
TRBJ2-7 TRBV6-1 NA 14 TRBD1 TGTGCCAGCAGTGAACAGGGGGCAACGCGGGAGCAGTACTTC CASSEQGATREQYF
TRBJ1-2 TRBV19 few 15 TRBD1 TGTGCCAGTAGTATAGATCAGAGACAGGGGTATGGCTACACCTTC CASSIDQRQGYGYTF
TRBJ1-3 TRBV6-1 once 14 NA TGTGCCAGCAGATCGGGATTTTACGGAAACACCATATATTTT CASRSGFYGNTIYF
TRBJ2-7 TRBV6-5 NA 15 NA TGTGCCAGCAGTTTGGGGGGAGGACACCCATACGAGCAGTACTTC CASSLGGGHPYEQYF
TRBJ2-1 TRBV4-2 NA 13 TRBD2 TGTGCCAGCAGCCGAGCGGGAAACAATGAGCAGTTCTTC CASSRAGNNEQFF
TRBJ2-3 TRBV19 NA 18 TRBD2 TGTGCCAGTAGTCCGAGTTGGGAAGCGGGAGTAGGCACAGATACGCAGTATTTT CASSPSWEAGVGTDTQYF
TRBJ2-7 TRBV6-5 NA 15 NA TGTGCCAGCAGTCCCGAGAAGGGAGGCTCCTACGAGCAGTACTTC CASSPEKGGSYEQYF
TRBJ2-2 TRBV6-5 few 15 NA TGTGCCAGCAGTTCTCGACAGGGACTCACCGGGGAGCTGTTTTTT CASSSRQGLTGELFF